These T cell receptor beta chains were read from a single sample in a study of blood T cells in healthy people across ages. TCRdb re-called the 5' RACE reads with MiXCR, one entry per CDR3 protein. The sample contains approximately 810,000 distinct CDR3 sequences, more than 25% of which appear only once. Sequenced: blood. These receptors came from a woman older than 75 in good health. Each CDR3 is given with its conserved first and last residue. Each record gives: V gene, clone size, J gene, D gene, CDR3 DNA, CDR3 protein. D genes are given only for firm matches. Rows give clone size only sometimes, using once, few, many, or a class for an expanded clone.

TRBV14	NA	TRBJ2-4	TRBD2	TGTGTCAGCAGCTCACTAGCGGGGGGGCGAAACATTCAGTACTTC	CVSSSLAGGRNIQYF
TRBV29-1	many	TRBJ2-1	TRBD1	TGCAGCGTTGAGATCAGGGGGTTCGAGCAGTTCTTC	CSVEIRGFEQFF
TRBV7-2	many	TRBJ2-5	NA	TGTGCCAGCAGCTTGGCCGGGACACACCAAGAGACCCAGTACTTC	CASSLAGTHQETQYF
TRBV4-3	NA	TRBJ2-5	TRBD1	TGCGCCAGCAGCCGTGCTGGGACAGGGTTCGGAGAGACCCAGTACTTC	CASSRAGTGFGETQYF
TRBV7-2	many	TRBJ2-1	TRBD2	TGTGCCAGCAGCTTAGGGGGACTAGCCAATGAGCAGTTCTTC	CASSLGGLANEQFF
TRBV10-3	many	TRBJ2-5	NA	TGTGCCATCAGTGAGTCGTGGAAACAAGAGACCCAGTACTTC	CAISESWKQETQYF
TRBV27	NA	TRBJ1-5	NA	TGTGCCAGCAGTTTAGGGCAGGGTCTTGGCCCCCAGCATTTT	CASSLGQGLGPQHF
TRBV7-2	few	TRBJ2-2	NA	TGTGCCAGCAGCCGGATCTCCACCGGGGAGCTGTTTTTT	CASSRISTGELFF
TRBV12-3/TRBV12-4	NA	TRBJ2-3	TRBD2	TGTGCCAGCAGTTGGACTAGCGGGGGATTGAGAGCAGATACGCAGTATTTT	CASSWTSGGLRADTQYF
TRBV20-1	many	TRBJ2-5	TRBD2	TGCAGTGCTAGCGGACTAGGGGAGACCCAGTACTTC	CSASGLGETQYF
TRBV14	NA	TRBJ1-2	TRBD1	TGTGCCAGCAGCCAAGGCCGGACAGGGGGCGGTGGCTACACCTTC	CASSQGRTGGGGYTF
TRBV7-9	NA	TRBJ2-7	NA	TGTGCCAGCAGCTTAGTGTCGTCCGAGCAGTACTTC	CASSLVSSEQYF
TRBV30	NA	TRBJ2-1	TRBD2	TGTGCCTGGGGCCCCTCAACTAGCGGGACTTACAATGAGCAGTTCTTC	CAWGPSTSGTYNEQFF
TRBV7-6	once	TRBJ2-7	TRBD2	TGTGCCAGCAGCCCCGCCGCGGGGGCCTACGAGCAGTACTTC	CASSPAAGAYEQYF
TRBV7-2	NA	TRBJ1-4	NA	TGTGCCAGCAGTTTGCGACGGGGGCCTAATGAAAAACTGTTTTTT	CASSLRRGPNEKLFF
TRBV5-5	many	TRBJ2-3	NA	TGTGCCAGCAGCCCGCCCGGGACGCACACAGATACGCAGTATTTT	CASSPPGTHTDTQYF
TRBV12-3/TRBV12-4	NA	TRBJ2-3	TRBD1	TGTGCCAGCGGCCAGGCCGGGACAGGGGAGATCGCAGATGCGCAGTATTTT	CASGQAGTGEIADAQYF
TRBV24-1	NA	TRBJ1-2	NA	TGTGCCACCAGGGATGATGTGAGAAACTATGGCTACACCTTC	CATRDDVRNYGYTF
TRBV7-2	many	TRBJ2-1	TRBD2	TGTGCCAGCAACTTCCGACTAGCGGGGGTCAATGAGCAGTTCTTC	CASNFRLAGVNEQFF
TRBV4-1	NA	TRBJ2-1	NA	TGCGCCAGCAGCCGGGGGGAGTCCGATGAGCAGTTCTTC	CASSRGESDEQFF
TRBV7-2	many	TRBJ2-3	TRBD2	TGTGCCAGCAGCCTTCAAGCGGGGGCATCAGATACGCAGTATTTT	CASSLQAGASDTQYF
TRBV4-1	once	TRBJ2-7	NA	TGCGCCAGCAGCCAAGTTTCCGGCGAGCAGTACTTC	CASSQVSGEQYF
TRBV7-2	many	TRBJ1-4	NA	TGTGCCAGCAGCTCATCCCAGGCGACTAATGAAAAACTGTTTTTT	CASSSSQATNEKLFF
TRBV5-1	many	TRBJ2-5	NA	TGCGCCAGCAGCCCAGACCCCTGGGCGGCCCAGTACTTC	CASSPDPWAAQYF
TRBV14	few	TRBJ2-7	TRBD1	TGTGCCAGCAGCGGGACAGGGGGTCCCTACGAGCAGTACTTC	CASSGTGGPYEQYF